One and the same sample provided the 16 T cell receptor beta chains below, sequenced in a study of blood T cell repertoires in COVID-19. The data were produced by immunoSEQ multiplex PCR, yet TCRdb's version contains in-frame clones alone and is incomplete. The repertoire consists of roughly 100,000 clones, with 65% to 90% occurring once and the leading ten covering approximately 40%. Sequenced material: peripheral blood. All receptors come from an elderly man with acute or convalescent COVID-19.

This chain joins TRBV6-5 and TRBJ1-4; D gene unclear. The CDR3 runs 15 residues. CDR1 MNHEY and CDR2 SVGAGI come from the germline V gene. Trimming took 7 bases from V and 2 from J, leaving 14 bases between them. The CDR3 loop reads CASNRESTTNEKLFF. The CDR3, as DNA: TGTGCCAGCAATAGGGAGAGCACGACTAATGAAAAACTGTTTTTT.

The J gene is TRBJ2-7, the V gene TRBV6-6; 7 bases are shared with TRBD2. Trimming at V came to 0 bases and at J to 4 bases, leaving 9 bases not matched to a gene. Germline V gene sequence: CDR1 MNHNY, CDR2 SVGAGI (reference sequence). CDR3 size: 16 residues. The CDR3 coding sequence is TGTGCCAGCAGTTACTCGCACAGCGGGAAGGGGTACGAGCAGTACTTC. This sequence encodes CASSYSHSGKGYEQYF.

The V and J genes are TRBV27 and TRBJ2-1, with TRBD2 matching over 7 bases. The junction had 10 bases not matched to a gene; V was cut back by 5 bases and J by 6 bases. The CDR3 has 15 residues. CDR1 is MNHEY and CDR2 is SMNVEV in the germline V gene (reference sequence). CDR3 in amino acids: CASSPRGTIGNEQFF. As DNA, the CDR3 is TGTGCCAGCAGTCCAAGAGGGACTATAGGCAATGAGCAGTTCTTC.

This clone appeared a single time. CDR3: CASLRVTDTQYF. The CDR3 bases are TGTGCCAGTTTGAGAGTCACAGATACGCAGTATTTT. The rearrangement joins TRBV2 to TRBJ2-3; D is unresolved. Trimming left V 9 bases short and J 2 bases short, with 9 bases between. The germline gives CDR1 SNHLY, CDR2 FYNNEI. This CDR3 contains 12 residues. Based on the CDR3 plus reference TRBV2 and TRBJ2-3, the full variable domain is EPEVTQTPSHQVTQMGQEVILRCVPISNHLYFYWYRQILGQKVEFLVSFYNNEISEKSEIFDDQFSVERPDGSNFTLKIRSTKLEDSAMYFCASLRVTDTQYFGPGTRLTVL.

CDR3 DNA: TGCGCCAGCAGCTTGCGTAGCGGGAACACCGGGGAGCTGTTTTTT. Protein sequence: CASSLRSGNTGELFF. The genes are TRBV5-1 and TRBJ2-2; D perhaps matches TRBD2 (6 bases). The germline V gene encodes CDR1 SGHRS and CDR2 YFSETQ. V dropped 1 base and J dropped 1 base, with 8 bases sitting between them. The CDR3 covers 15 residues.

This clone was counted once. The V call is TRBV5-1, the J call TRBJ2-3; 9 bases fit TRBD1. From germline, CDR1 is SGHRS and CDR2 YFSETQ. The CDR3 has 16 residues. J gave up 1 base and V 6 bases, and 9 bases lay outside the gene matches. CDR3 in DNA: TGCGCCAGCAACCTTGGTAGGACAGGGGGCACAGATACGCAGTATTTT. It yields the protein CASNLGRTGGTDTQYF.

This chain joins TRBV2 and TRBJ1-5; 8 bases are a match to TRBD1. CDR3 size: 14 residues. J gave up 7 bases and V 6 bases, and 8 bases lay outside the gene matches. Germline V gene lookup returns CDR1 SNHLY and CDR2 FYNNEI. CDR3 region: CASSLGQGGQPQHF. CDR3 coding DNA: TGTGCCAGCAGCCTCGGACAGGGAGGGCAGCCCCAGCATTTT.

V usage is TRBV19 and J usage is TRBJ1-1, with a weak D call TRBD1 (6 bases). Trimming shortened V by 6 bases and J by 4 bases, and 18 bases separated the two germline ends. The CDR3 has 15 residues. The germline V gene has CDR1 LNHDA and CDR2 SQIVND (reference sequence). The CDR3 sequence: CASRDPRGASTEAFF. CDR3 in DNA: TGTGCCAGTAGAGACCCCCGGGGGGCCAGCACTGAAGCTTTCTTT.

The rearrangement uses TRBV29-1 and TRBJ1-1; a weak D match, TRBD1 (5 bases). V was shortened by 0 bases and J by 1 base, with 9 bases between the two germline ends. The CDR3 totals 14 residues. Germline CDR1 and CDR2: SQVTM and ANQGSEA. CDR3 sequence reads: CSVEDRGGNTEAFF. DNA of the CDR3: TGCAGCGTTGAAGATCGGGGGGGGAACACTGAAGCTTTCTTT.

This chain links TRBV3-1 (or the pseudogene TRBV3-2) with TRBJ2-7; possible D gene TRBD2, 7 bases. Trimming cost V 4 bases and J 3 bases, with 22 bases left between them. Germline V gives CDR1 LGHDT, CDR2 YNNKEL (reference sequence). The CDR3 length is 17 residues. This CDR3 is CASSRQGQASGSYEQYF. In nucleotides, the CDR3 is TGTGCCAGCAGCCGCCAGGGGCAGGCTAGCGGAAGCTACGAGCAGTACTTC.

The V gene is TRBV10-3, the J gene TRBJ2-5, with TRBD1 matching 9 bases. The ends lost 11 bases at V and 3 bases at J; junction bases unmatched: 10. From germline, CDR1 is ENHRY and CDR2 SYGVKD. This CDR3 spans 14 amino acids. The CDR3 DNA reads TGTGCCTCGCGCCCCGACAGGGGGGAAGAGACCCAGTACTTC. Translating gives CASRPDRGEETQYF.

Comments on this clone: The limits of the CDR3 on the DNA are not certain, so only TCRdb's listed CDR3 is given. V gene TRBV10-3 combines with J gene TRBJ2-2; the table names TRBD2, a call not compared with the DNA. The CDR3 adds up to 15 amino acids, both ends counted. From germline, CDR1 is ENHRY and CDR2 SYGVKD. CDR3 sequence reads: CASSSGVLNTGELFF.

The J gene is TRBJ2-7, the V gene TRBV6-5; 7 bases align to TRBD1. The CDR3 covers 13 residues. J was trimmed by 2 bases and V by 6 bases; bases with no gene match: 4. CDR1 and CDR2 from the germline V gene are MNHEY and SVGAGI. The CDR3 sequence: CASSRDSTYEQYF. Written as DNA, the CDR3 is TGTGCCAGCAGCCGGGACAGCACCTACGAGCAGTACTTC.

This clone came up once. V usage is TRBV28 and J usage is TRBJ2-7, with 8 bases identical to TRBD1. Germline CDR1 and CDR2: MDHEN and SYDVKM. This CDR3 contains 15 residues. Trimming removed 4 bases from V and 3 bases from J; junction bases left unmatched: 8. DNA of the CDR3: TGTGCCAGCAGTTCTCAGGGGGCGCTTAGCTACGAGCAGTACTTC. This translates into CASSSQGALSYEQYF.

This chain links TRBV5-6 with TRBJ2-2; D is undetermined. Germline V gene lookup returns CDR1 SGHDT and CDR2 YYEEEE. This CDR3 comprises 15 residues. The V and J ends lost 0 bases and 3 bases respectively, with 9 bases between them. The CDR3 reads CASSLGFGDTGELFF. The DNA for the CDR3 is TGTGCCAGCAGCTTGGGATTCGGTGACACCGGGGAGCTGTTTTTT.

This clone has just a few counts. This sequence joins TRBV7-9 and TRBJ1-2; perhaps TRBD1 as D (6 bases). The germline V and J ends were trimmed by 4 bases and 4 bases, with 25 bases remaining between them. Germline lookup yields CDR1 SEHNR and CDR2 FQNEAQ (reference sequence). The CDR3 has 18 residues. The DNA for the CDR3 is TGTGCCAGCAGCTCGTTCGGGGGGCACCTCCTGTCTGGCTATGGCTACACCTTC. This gives the protein CASSSFGGHLLSGYGYTF. Full variable domain (missing parts from reference TRBV7-9 and TRBJ1-2): DTGVSQNPRHKITKRGQNVTFRCDPISEHNRLYWYRQTLGQGPEFLTYFQNEAQLEKSRLLSDRFSAERPKGSFSTLEIQRTEQGDSAMYLCASSSFGGHLLSGYGYTFGSGTRLTVV.